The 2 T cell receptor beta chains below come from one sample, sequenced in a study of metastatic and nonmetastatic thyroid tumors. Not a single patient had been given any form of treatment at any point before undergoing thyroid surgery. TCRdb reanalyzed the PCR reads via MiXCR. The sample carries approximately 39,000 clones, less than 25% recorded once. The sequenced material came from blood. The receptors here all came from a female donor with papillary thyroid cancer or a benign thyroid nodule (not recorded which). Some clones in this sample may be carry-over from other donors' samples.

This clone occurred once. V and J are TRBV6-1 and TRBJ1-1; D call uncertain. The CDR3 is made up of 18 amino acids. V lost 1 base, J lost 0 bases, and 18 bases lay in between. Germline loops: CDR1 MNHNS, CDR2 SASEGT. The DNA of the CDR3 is TGTGCCAGCAGTGAAGTGTTCGCGGCGCAGGCAATGAACACTGAAGCTTTCTTT. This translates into CASSEVFAAQAMNTEAFF.

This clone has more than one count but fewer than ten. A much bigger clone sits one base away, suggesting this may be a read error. The CDR3 is CASSYGCFGGTQYF. DNA of the CDR3: TGTGCCAGCAGTTACGGATGTTTCGGGGGGACCCAGTACTTC. J is TRBJ2-5 and V is TRBV6-5; TRBD2 is a possible D gene (6 bases). V was clipped by 2 bases and J by 7 bases, with 14 bases between them. Germline loops: CDR1 MNHEY, CDR2 SVGAGI. The CDR3 length is 14 residues.